A single sample gave rise to the 17 T cell receptor beta chains below, sequenced in a study of identical twins. TCRdb redid the calling of the 5' RACE reads with MiXCR, one entry per CDR3 protein. The table has hundreds of thousands of distinct CDR3 sequences, 6.1% seen once; the top ten hold about 2%. Sequencing used naive T cells sorted from blood. The receptors originated from a man in his late teens or twenties in good health.

In its sample, this clonotype was seen a few times. The chain combines TRBV19 with TRBJ2-1, with 8 nucleotides matching TRBD2. The CDR3 is 14 amino acids. CDR1 is LNHDA, CDR2 SQIVND, per germline (reference sequence). J was trimmed by 7 bases and V by 4 bases; bases with no gene match: 6. CDR3 residues: CASSTGLGVNEQFF. The CDR3 DNA reads as TGTGCCAGTAGTACGGGACTAGGGGTGAATGAGCAGTTCTTC.

This clonotype was observed at least ten times. The V call is TRBV10-3, the J call TRBJ2-7; no reliable D call. V lost 11 bases, J lost 7 bases, and 12 bases lay in between. This CDR3 is built from 10 residues. CDR1 and CDR2 (germline): ENHRY, SYGVKD. The CDR3 nucleotides are TGTGCCCCCTGGCCTTGGGAGCAGTACGTC. Protein: CAPWPWEQYV.

The V and J genes are TRBV27 and TRBJ2-7; no firm D call. Germline CDR1 MNHEY, CDR2 SMNVEV (reference sequence). There are 11 residues in the CDR3. The CDR3 bases are TGTGCCAGCAGTTCCAACCGGACCCCGAACGTC. This encodes CASSSNRTPNV.

This clonotype was recorded at least ten times. The V gene is TRBV12-3 or TRBV12-4, the J gene TRBJ2-1, with D uncertain. Trimming removed 5 bases at V and 0 bases at J, with 14 bases between. This CDR3 is 16 amino acids long. The CDR3 loop is CASSHEESHSYNEQFF. The CDR3 DNA follows: TGTGCCAGCAGTCACGAAGAGAGCCACTCCTACAATGAGCAGTTCTTC.

This clonotype was found a few times. The V and J genes are TRBV10-3 and TRBJ2-2; 8 bases agree with TRBD2. Looked up from germline, CDR1 is ENHRY and CDR2 is SYGVKD. The trim removed 7 bases at V and 2 bases at J, leaving 6 bases unmatched. This CDR3 is 15 amino acids long. Here the CDR3 reads CAIMERETNTGELFF. The CDR3 nucleotides are TGTGCCATCATGGAGCGGGAGACTAACACCGGGGAGCTGTTTTTT.

The chain joins TRBV6-1 to TRBJ2-7; D remains ambiguous. Trimming cost V 1 base and J 7 bases, with 14 bases left between them. This CDR3 contains 14 residues. Germline CDR1 is MNHNS and CDR2 is SASEGT. The CDR3 spells CASSEVVMVGEQYF. The CDR3 DNA follows: TGTGCCAGCAGTGAAGTCGTCATGGTCGGAGAGCAGTACTTC.

In its sample, this clonotype was seen a few times. The chain is built from TRBV6-5 and TRBJ2-3; 14 positions match TRBD2. J gave up 2 bases and V 0 bases, and 7 bases lay outside the gene matches. The germline gives CDR1 MNHEY, CDR2 SVGAGI. The CDR3 contains 19 residues. The CDR3, as DNA: TGTGCCAGCAGTTACTCCCGACTAGCGGGAGGGTTTTACACAGATACGCAGTATTTT. It specifies CASSYSRLAGGFYTDTQYF.

This clonotype was recorded at least ten times. Here the CDR3 reads CASSIDPGLGIDNEQFF. Written as DNA, the CDR3 is TGTGCCAGCAGCATAGACCCGGGCCTTGGAATCGACAATGAGCAGTTCTTC. The V gene is TRBV7-9, the J gene TRBJ2-1; the D is unclear. The CDR3 runs to 17 residues. Trimming removed 5 bases at V and 5 bases at J, with 22 bases between. Germline V gene lookup returns CDR1 SEHNR and CDR2 FQNEAQ (reference sequence). Drawing the rest from reference TRBV7-9 and TRBJ2-1, the complete variable domain is DTGVSQNPRHKITKRGQNVTFRCDPISEHNRLYWYRQTLGQGPEFLTYFQNEAQLEKSRLLSDRFSAERPKGSFSTLEIQRTEQGDSAMYLCASSIDPGLGIDNEQFFGPGTRLTVL.

Only a few counts were recorded for this clonotype. This chain uses TRBV30 with TRBJ2-1; D possibly uses TRBD1 or TRBD2 (5 bases each). The length of the CDR3 is 14 residues. V gave up 8 bases and J gave up 0 bases, with 14 bases separating them. The germline V gene encodes CDR1 GTSNPN and CDR2 SVGIG (reference sequence). CDR3 amino acids: CAGGAGTSYNEQFF. The DNA for the CDR3 is TGTGCCGGCGGCGCAGGGACCTCCTACAATGAGCAGTTCTTC. The full variable domain, rest sourced from reference TRBV30 and TRBJ2-1, is SQTIHQWPATLVQPVGSPLSLECTVEGTSNPNLYWYRQAAGRGLQLLFYSVGIGQISSEVPQNLSASRPQDRQFILSSKKLLLSDSGFYLCAGGAGTSYNEQFFGPGTRLTVL.

The gene calls are TRBV4-1 and TRBJ2-5, with D tentatively TRBD1 (6 bases). V was shortened by 1 base and J by 5 bases, with 11 bases between the two germline ends. Germline assignment: CDR1 MGHRA and CDR2 YSYEKL. The CDR3 contains 14 residues. CDR3 residues: CASSQVDRGETQYF. The CDR3, as DNA: TGCGCCAGCAGCCAAGTGGACAGAGGGGAGACCCAGTACTTC.

In its sample, this clonotype was seen a few times. The rearrangement uses TRBV27 and TRBJ2-5, with unresolved D. The CDR3 runs to 13 residues. V was trimmed by 4 bases and J by 5 bases, leaving 11 bases between them. Germline V gene data show CDR1 as MNHEY and CDR2 as SMNVEV (reference sequence). As DNA, the CDR3 is TGTGCCAGCAGTTGGCAAGTGGGGGAGACCCAGTACTTC. As protein: CASSWQVGETQYF.

This clonotype was recorded many times. This rearrangement joins TRBV4-2 to TRBJ2-2, with D possibly called TRBD1 or TRBD2 (6 bases each). Germline V gene lookup returns CDR1 LGHNA and CDR2 YNFKEQ. This CDR3 contains 15 residues. Deletions cut 6 bases from V and 0 bases from J, with 11 bases between. The CDR3 DNA sequence: TGTGCCAGCAGAGGGGGAGGTTCGAACACCGGGGAGCTGTTTTTT. Protein product: CASRGGGSNTGELFF.

This clonotype has a count of ten or more. This chain uses TRBV5-1 with TRBJ1-4; D is perhaps TRBD1 (5 bases). Germline V gene lookup returns CDR1 SGHRS and CDR2 YFSETQ. Trimming stripped 3 bases from V and 2 bases from J, with 8 bases between. This CDR3 region has 14 residues. CDR3 sequence (DNA): TGCGCCAGCAGCTGGAGACAGACTAATGAAAAACTGTTTTTT. Its protein product is CASSWRQTNEKLFF.

There are many counts of this clonotype. The V and J genes are TRBV6-6 and TRBJ2-1; D ambiguous. Germline V CDR1 and CDR2: MNHNY, SVGAGI (reference sequence). CDR3 length: 12 residues. Deletions cut 7 bases from V and 6 bases from J, with 10 bases between. The CDR3 loop is CASKEPANEQFF. The CDR3 DNA reads TGTGCCAGCAAGGAGCCGGCCAATGAGCAGTTCTTC.

The chain couples TRBV27 to TRBJ2-5; D is undetermined. This CDR3 spans 14 amino acids. Germline CDR1 is MNHEY and CDR2 is SMNVEV (reference sequence). V was clipped by 2 bases and J by 0 bases, with 7 bases between them. In DNA form, the CDR3 reads TGTGCCAGCAGTTTAAGGCTGAACCAAGAGACCCAGTACTTC. Residues: CASSLRLNQETQYF.

V is TRBV5-3 and J is TRBJ2-3; TRBD2 might be the D (6 bases). TRBV5-3 falls under the ORF class, with uncertain function. Trimming left V 8 bases short and J 4 bases short, with 23 bases between. This CDR3 comprises 16 residues. DNA of the CDR3: TGTGCCAGTATAAGACGGGACTTTTATTCCTCAGATACGCAGTATTTT. Amino acids: CASIRRDFYSSDTQYF.

This clonotype was recorded at least ten times. The rearrangement links TRBV15 to TRBJ2-3; D uncertain. This CDR3 is 15 amino acids long. CDR1 and CDR2 (germline): LNHNV, YYDKDF (reference sequence). Trimming took 3 bases from V and 0 from J, leaving 10 bases between them. The CDR3 DNA sequence: TGTGCCACCAGCAGTAGGGAAAGGAGCACAGATACGCAGTATTTT. Translated: CATSSRERSTDTQYF.